This T cell receptor (beta chain) was found in a study of metastatic and nonmetastatic thyroid tumors. In the study overall: The comparison covered peripheral blood and tumor or nodule tissue in malignant and benign thyroid patients. Study results and limitations: Within blood and tumor, benign nodules reportedly had significantly lower TCR beta diversity than malignant thyroid tumors did.

Using MiXCR, TCRdb reanalyzed the PCR reads. The sample consists of roughly 93,000 clones, roughly 13% of them appearing once. Concerning this clone itself: Its antigen is still unknown. The junction differs from germline at one of its ends, possibly a read error.

Prior to thyroid surgery, none of the patients had received any treatment. CDR1 and CDR2 (germline): PRHDT, FYEKMQ (reference sequence). The CDR3 runs 20 residues. The chain recombines TRBV13 with TRBJ2-7; TRBD2 matches at 10 bases. What was sequenced was blood. The clonotype was recovered from a female donor with papillary thyroid cancer or a benign thyroid nodule (not recorded which). Some clones in this sample may be carry-over from other donors' samples. In DNA, the CDR3 is TGTGCCAGCAGCCGCCCCGACAGGCTATCACTAGCGGGATACTCCTACGAGCATTACTTC. Its translation: CASSRPDRLSLAGYSYEHYF.